This is a list of T cell receptor beta chains from one sample in a study of blood T cells in healthy people across ages. Via MiXCR, TCRdb re-called the 5' RACE reads, giving one row per CDR3 protein. The data contain 900,000 to 950,000 distinct CDR3 sequences, just under 30% of them singletons. A further study also used this sample, focusing on T cells of mothers and their children.

Source material: blood. These receptor sequences come from a woman in her forties in good health. The CDR3 runs from the conserved cysteine through the conserved F or W. A D gene is named only where the DNA matches it firmly. Some rows mark clone size as missing; the rest say once, few, many or name a class of expanded clone.

d_call j_call v_call clone_size cdr3_nt cdr3_aa
TRBD2 TRBJ2-3 TRBV7-8 - TGTGCCAGCAGCCGGACTAGCGGGGGGCCCAAGCGGCTTAGCACAGATACGCAGTATTTT CASSRTSGGPKRLSTDTQYF
TRBD1 TRBJ1-2 TRBV9 few TGTGCCAGCAGCGTAGGAGGAGGGGCGACAGGGGCTAACTATGGCTACACCTTC CASSVGGGATGANYGYTF
TRBD1 TRBJ2-2 TRBV27 few TGTGCCAGCAGTACAGGGGCGAACACCGGGGAGCTGTTTTTT CASSTGANTGELFF
- TRBJ2-3 TRBV29-1 - TGCAGCGTTGTCCCGACTAGAGGTAGTGGGGATACGCAGTATTTT CSVVPTRGSGDTQYF
TRBD1 TRBJ1-4 TRBV5-6 once TGTGCCAGCAGCTTGGTTGACAGGGGGGATGAAAAACTGTTTTTT CASSLVDRGDEKLFF
- TRBJ2-7 TRBV7-3 - TGTGCCAGCAGCTCCGGACGAGTTGTAGGAGCCTACGAGCAGTACTTC CASSSGRVVGAYEQYF
TRBD1 TRBJ2-1 TRBV5-1 few TGCGCCAGCAGCGCGGGACAGGGGGAATACAATGAGCAGTTCTTC CASSAGQGEYNEQFF
TRBD1 TRBJ1-2 TRBV7-9 - TGTGCCAGCAGTTCAGGGGGTGAGGGCTACACCTTC CASSSGGEGYTF
- TRBJ2-1 TRBV21-1 many TGTGCCAGCAGCAACTTGACTGGCAGCTCCTACAATGAGCAGTTCTTC CASSNLTGSSYNEQFF
- TRBJ2-7 TRBV28 many TGTGCCAGCAGACGACGGGCTTTTAGCTCCTACGAGCAGTACTTC CASRRRAFSSYEQYF
- TRBJ1-1 TRBV6-6 - TGTGCCAGCACCCAAAGGGGGACGAACACTGAAGCTTTCTTT CASTQRGTNTEAFF
TRBD1 TRBJ1-5 TRBV28 - TGTGCCAGCAGTTGGAGACAGGGGAATCAGCCCCAGCATTTT CASSWRQGNQPQHF
TRBD1 TRBJ1-1 TRBV4-3 - TGCGCCAGCAGCCAAGTCGACAGGGATAGCACTGAAGCTTTCTTT CASSQVDRDSTEAFF
- TRBJ2-5 TRBV12-3/TRBV12-4 many TGTGCCAGCAGGACCACCGCCGGACTGCAGGGGACCCAGTACTTC CASRTTAGLQGTQYF
TRBD2 TRBJ2-1 TRBV29-1 - TGCAGCCTGAGCCGGGAGGTGGGTGAGCAGTTCTTC CSLSREVGEQFF
TRBD2 TRBJ2-1 TRBV28 few TGTGCCAGCAGTATACTAGCGGGGGGGCCCTACAATGAGCAGTTCTTC CASSILAGGPYNEQFF